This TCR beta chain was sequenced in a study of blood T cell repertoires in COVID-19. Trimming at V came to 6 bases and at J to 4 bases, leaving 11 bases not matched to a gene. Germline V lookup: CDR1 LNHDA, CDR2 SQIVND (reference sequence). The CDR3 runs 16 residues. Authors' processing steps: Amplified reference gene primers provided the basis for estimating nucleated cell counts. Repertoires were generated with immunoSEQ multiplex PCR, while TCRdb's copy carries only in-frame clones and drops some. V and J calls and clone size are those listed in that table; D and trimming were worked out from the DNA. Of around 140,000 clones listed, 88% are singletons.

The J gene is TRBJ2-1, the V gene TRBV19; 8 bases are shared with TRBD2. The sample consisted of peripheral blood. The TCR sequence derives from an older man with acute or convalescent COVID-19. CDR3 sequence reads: CASSLTAGVVYNEQFF. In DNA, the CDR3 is TGTGCCAGTAGCCTTACAGCGGGGGTGGTGTACAATGAGCAGTTCTTC.